Listed below are T cell receptor beta chains from one sample, sequenced in a study of esophageal squamous cell carcinoma tumors. Using its own MiXCR run on the 5' RACE reads, TCRdb lists one record per CDR3 protein. This table holds around 5,200 distinct CDR3 sequences, 20% to 25% found once. The source material was tumor tissue. The receptor source for this set is a man aged 50 or older with esophageal squamous cell carcinoma. Both conserved end residues are part of each CDR3. A D gene is named only where the DNA matches it firmly. Size tells how often a clone was seen (once, few, many) or the class of an expanded clone, and some rows leave it out.

D	V	J	size	DNA	CDR3
NA	TRBV20-1	TRBJ2-1	NA	TGCAGTGCTAGAGATCTCGGGAGTTTCAGCTACAATGAGCAGTTCTTC	CSARDLGSFSYNEQFF
NA	TRBV20-1	TRBJ2-1	many	TGCAGTGCTAGGCACCCAACATTTTTCAATGAGCAGTTCTTC	CSARHPTFFNEQFF
NA	TRBV6-5	TRBJ1-3	medium-sized	TGTGCCAGCAGTTCGGTTCTCTCTGGAAACACCATATATTTT	CASSSVLSGNTIYF
NA	TRBV6-5	TRBJ1-6	many	TGTGCCAGCAGTGCCGTCAGGGGTTCACCCCTCCACTTT	CASSAVRGSPLHF
NA	TRBV7-3	TRBJ2-3	medium-sized	TGTGCCAGCAGCTTAGGGGAGTTAGATACGCAGTATTTT	CASSLGELDTQYF
NA	TRBV5-6	TRBJ1-3	medium-sized	TGTGCCAGCAGCTCAACAGGTGTCGCCGGAAACACCATATATTTT	CASSSTGVAGNTIYF
TRBD1	TRBV5-4	TRBJ2-5	large	TGTGCCAGCAGCTCCAAACAGGGGGAGACCCAGTACTTC	CASSSKQGETQYF
TRBD2	TRBV20-1	TRBJ2-4	many	TGCAGTGCTAGACCCTTTAGCGGGTTAGCCAAAAACATTCAGTACTTC	CSARPFSGLAKNIQYF
NA	TRBV28	TRBJ2-2	NA	TGTGCCAGCATCCACAGGGTAATCGCCGGGGAGCTGTTTTTT	CASIHRVIAGELFF
NA	TRBV20-1	TRBJ2-2	medium-sized	TGCAGTGCTAGAGGTCTTACAGGGTTTACGAACACCGGGGAGCTGTTTTTT	CSARGLTGFTNTGELFF
NA	TRBV18	TRBJ2-3	NA	TGTGCCAGCTCACCAGGCCAAGCGAGCACAGATACGCAGTATTTT	CASSPGQASTDTQYF
NA	TRBV19	TRBJ2-7	medium-sized	TGTGCCAGTAGTAACACAGGTGGAGCCTTTCGGGAGCAGTACTTC	CASSNTGGAFREQYF
NA	TRBV14	TRBJ2-1	NA	TGTGCCAGCAGCCGTGAGAAGCATGAGCAGTTCTTC	CASSREKHEQFF
TRBD2	TRBV9	TRBJ2-1	NA	TGTGCCAGCAGTTTCGGCCTGGGCGGGAGCAGCTACAATGAGCAGTTCTTC	CASSFGLGGSSYNEQFF
NA	TRBV19	TRBJ2-7	few	TGTGCCAGTAGTATAGATCAAGCCCCGGGTTCTTACGAGCAGTACTTC	CASSIDQAPGSYEQYF
NA	TRBV9	TRBJ2-2	NA	TGTGCCAGCAGTGTGGACAGCCGCGGCACCGGGGAGCTGTTTTTT	CASSVDSRGTGELFF
NA	TRBV29-1	TRBJ1-1	NA	TGCAGCGTCGAGGGGGTCACTGAAGCTTTCTTT	CSVEGVTEAFF
NA	TRBV28	TRBJ2-2	NA	TGTGCCAGCAGTTTAACGGTCCTTGAGTCCGGGGAGCTGTTTTTT	CASSLTVLESGELFF
NA	TRBV27	TRBJ2-7	NA	TGTGCCAGCAGTTTAATGGGGAGGGAGCAGTACTTC	CASSLMGREQYF
NA	TRBV29-1	TRBJ2-2	few	TGCAGCGTGGGGTTTATGGGCGGGGAGCTGTTTTTT	CSVGFMGGELFF
NA	TRBV7-9	TRBJ1-2	few	TGTGCCAGCAGCCCCGGACGGGGGATCTATGGCGACACCTTC	CASSPGRGIYGDTF
NA	TRBV2	TRBJ1-1	NA	TGTGCCAGCACCAGACCGGAGTACACTGAAGCTTTCTTT	CASTRPEYTEAFF
NA	TRBV11-1	TRBJ2-7	NA	TGTGCCAGCAGCTTGGGTTTCGGATCCTACGAGCAGTACTTC	CASSLGFGSYEQYF
NA	TRBV12-3/TRBV12-4	TRBJ2-1	NA	TGTGCCAGCACCCAAACGAGTGAGCAGTTCTTC	CASTQTSEQFF
NA	TRBV4-1	TRBJ2-2	many	TGCGCCAGCAGCCGAGCTATGGATCGGACCGGGGAGCTGTTTTTT	CASSRAMDRTGELFF
TRBD1	TRBV6-1	TRBJ2-1	NA	TGTGCCAGCAGTGAGTTACAGGGGAATGAGCAGTTCTTC	CASSELQGNEQFF
NA	TRBV24-1	TRBJ1-5	many	TGTGCCACCAGTGAGACAGGAGTTAGCAATCAGCCCCAGCATTTT	CATSETGVSNQPQHF
NA	TRBV5-1	TRBJ2-1	NA	TGCGCCAGCAGCTTGGAGTATGGGCAGTTCTTC	CASSLEYGQFF
NA	TRBV10-3	TRBJ2-5	many	TGTGCCATCAGTGATTCAGGGACTTTACAAGAGACCCAGTACTTC	CAISDSGTLQETQYF
NA	TRBV5-6	TRBJ1-4	NA	TGTGCCAGCAGCTTGGACGAAAAACTGTTTTTT	CASSLDEKLFF
NA	TRBV2	TRBJ2-6	medium-sized	TGTGCCAGCACTGGTGGGGCCAACGTCCTGACTTTC	CASTGGANVLTF
NA	TRBV30	TRBJ2-7	medium-sized	TGTGCCTGGAGTGTTGCAAATCCCTACGAGCAGTACTTC	CAWSVANPYEQYF
TRBD1	TRBV23-1	TRBJ2-5	few	TGCGCCAGCAGTCAATTGGGACAGGGGGCTGAGGAGACCCAGTACTTC	CASSQLGQGAEETQYF
TRBD1	TRBV7-3	TRBJ2-6	NA	TGTGCCGGTAGGACAGGGGATATTTCTGGGGCCAACGTCCTGACTTTC	CAGRTGDISGANVLTF
NA	TRBV7-9	TRBJ1-5	many	TGTGCCAGCAGCGTCCGGGGAAGCAATCAGCCCCAGCATTTT	CASSVRGSNQPQHF
NA	TRBV20-1	TRBJ2-1	medium-sized	TGCAGTTGTCAGATGATAGGGGCATTGGGTGAGCAGTTCTTC	CSCQMIGALGEQFF
NA	TRBV15	TRBJ2-4	NA	TGTGCCACCAGCAACTTACAGGAGGTCATTCAGTACTTC	CATSNLQEVIQYF
TRBD1	TRBV2	TRBJ2-1	medium-sized	TGTGCCAGCAAGGGACAGGGAGTAGAGAGTGAGCAGTTCTTC	CASKGQGVESEQFF
NA	TRBV15	TRBJ1-4	many	TGTGCCACCAGCAGAGATATTGCCGAAAAACTGTTTTTT	CATSRDIAEKLFF
NA	TRBV6-1	TRBJ1-2	medium-sized	TGTGCCAGCAGTCTCGGTGGCTACACCTTC	CASSLGGYTF
TRBD2	TRBV10-3	TRBJ2-7	NA	TGTGCCATCAGTACTCGGACTAGCCCCTACGAGCAGTACTTC	CAISTRTSPYEQYF
NA	TRBV11-2	TRBJ1-1	NA	TGTGCCAGCAGCTTAGGGGGTCACATGAACACTGAAGCTTTCTTT	CASSLGGHMNTEAFF
NA	TRBV6-2/TRBV6-3	TRBJ1-5	NA	TGTGCCAGCCGGGACACCGACTATCAGCCCCAGCATTTT	CASRDTDYQPQHF
NA	TRBV28	TRBJ1-5	NA	TGTGCCAGCAGAGGCAGGGGATCCCAGCCCCAGCATTTT	CASRGRGSQPQHF
TRBD2	TRBV28	TRBJ2-2	NA	TGTGTCAGCAGTTCCTTTAGCGGGAGGAGGACCGGGGAGCTGTTTTTT	CVSSSFSGRRTGELFF
TRBD2	TRBV7-9	TRBJ2-3	NA	TGTGCCAGCAGGTGGGGAGCGGGAGAAAGCACAGATACGAAGTATTTT	CASRWGAGESTDTKYF
TRBD1	TRBV5-1	TRBJ2-7	few	TGCGCCAGCAGCCGGGACAGCTACGAGCAGTACTTC	CASSRDSYEQYF
NA	TRBV2	TRBJ2-1	NA	TGTGCCAGCGCGCTAGAAGCCTACAATGAGCAGTTCTTC	CASALEAYNEQFF
TRBD1	TRBV19	TRBJ2-6	few	TGTGCCAGTGGAAAAGGGGGCGGTGGGGCCAACGTCCTGACTTTC	CASGKGGGGANVLTF
NA	TRBV9	TRBJ1-2	medium-sized	TGTGCCAGCAGCGTGGCCTTCAACTATGGCTACACCTTC	CASSVAFNYGYTF
TRBD1	TRBV19	TRBJ2-2	NA	TGTGCTTCAAAGGACAGGACGAACACCGGGGAGCTGTTTTTT	CASKDRTNTGELFF
NA	TRBV29-1	TRBJ2-5	NA	TGCAGCGTTGATCGGCAGGGAGGAGAGACCCAGTACTTC	CSVDRQGGETQYF